This T cell receptor beta chain was captured in a study of T cells in narcolepsy. Study observations and caveats: Blood of same and different patients, but not healthy controls, reportedly held recurring autoreactive clonotypes. Same-patient CSF and blood CD4+ T cell clonotypes included HCRT-specific and TRIB2-specific autoreactive ones.

Points on this clone: No antigen is known for it.

Profiled with immunoSEQ multiplex PCR; TCRdb holds only in-frame clones, not every one. The sample has 32,000 or so clones, 65% to 85% seen once. Germline CDR1 and CDR2: MNHEY and SMNVEV (reference sequence). This CDR3 comprises 13 residues. The junction had 6 bases not matched to a gene; V was cut back by 5 bases and J by 6 bases. The receptor was isolated from a human donor in good health. The sequencing input was memory (CD45RA-) CD4+ T cells from blood. The chain carries TRBV27 and TRBJ2-7, with 8 bases fitting TRBD1. CDR3 nucleotide sequence: TGTGCCAGCAGTCAGGACAGGGCCTCCGAGCAGTACTTC. Its translation: CASSQDRASEQYF.